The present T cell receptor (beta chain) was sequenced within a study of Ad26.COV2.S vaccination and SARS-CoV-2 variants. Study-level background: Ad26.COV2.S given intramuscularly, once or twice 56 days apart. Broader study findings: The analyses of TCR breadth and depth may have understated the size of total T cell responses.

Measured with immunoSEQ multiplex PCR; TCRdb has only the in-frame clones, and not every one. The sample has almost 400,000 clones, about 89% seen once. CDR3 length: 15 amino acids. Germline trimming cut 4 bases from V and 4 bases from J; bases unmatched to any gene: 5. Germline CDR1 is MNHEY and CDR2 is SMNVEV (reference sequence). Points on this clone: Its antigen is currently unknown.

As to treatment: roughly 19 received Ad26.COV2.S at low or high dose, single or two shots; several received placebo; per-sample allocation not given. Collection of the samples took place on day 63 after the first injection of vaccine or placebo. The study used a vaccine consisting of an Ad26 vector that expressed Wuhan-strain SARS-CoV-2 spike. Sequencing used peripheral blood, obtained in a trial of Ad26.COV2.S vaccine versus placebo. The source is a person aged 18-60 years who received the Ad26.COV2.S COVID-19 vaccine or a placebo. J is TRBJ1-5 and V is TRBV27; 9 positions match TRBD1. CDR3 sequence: CASSSGTGINQPQHF. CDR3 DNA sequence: TGTGCCAGCAGTTCTGGGACAGGGATAAATCAGCCCCAGCATTTT.